This TCR beta chain was found in a study of T-cell reconstitution after alpha-beta-depleted transplantation in children. TCRbeta library preparation incorporated unique molecular identifiers. TCRdb redid the calling of the PCR reads with MiXCR, one entry per CDR3 protein. The data hold about 830,000 distinct CDR3 sequences, with roughly 15% observed a single time. With regard to this clonotype: What it binds is not known.

Germline V gives CDR1 DFQATT, CDR2 SNEGSKA (reference sequence). This CDR3 region has 14 residues. Between the trimmed V and J ends, which lost 0 bases and 2 bases, there was a span of 10 bases. Findings of the study overall: Fresh T-cell production supplied most of the T-cell counts and diversity seen one year after transplant. From surviving recipient T cells and thymic progenitors came the high day-60 TCRbeta diversity observed in some patients. Two months or so post-transplant, alpha-beta T cells reportedly derived from several hundred expanded graft clones.

This rearrangement joins TRBV20-1 to TRBJ1-1, with no clear D. The specimen was PBMCs, mostly from graft donor cells, collected 360 days after TCRalphabeta/CD19-depleted stem cell transplant. This sequence was found in a male patient aged 5 to 17 who had a stem cell transplant for acute lymphoblastic leukemia, so the T cells may come from the graft donor. The CDR3 DNA reads TGCAGTGCTAGAGATCTCGCGGTTAACACTGAAGCTTTCTTT. It codes for CSARDLAVNTEAFF.